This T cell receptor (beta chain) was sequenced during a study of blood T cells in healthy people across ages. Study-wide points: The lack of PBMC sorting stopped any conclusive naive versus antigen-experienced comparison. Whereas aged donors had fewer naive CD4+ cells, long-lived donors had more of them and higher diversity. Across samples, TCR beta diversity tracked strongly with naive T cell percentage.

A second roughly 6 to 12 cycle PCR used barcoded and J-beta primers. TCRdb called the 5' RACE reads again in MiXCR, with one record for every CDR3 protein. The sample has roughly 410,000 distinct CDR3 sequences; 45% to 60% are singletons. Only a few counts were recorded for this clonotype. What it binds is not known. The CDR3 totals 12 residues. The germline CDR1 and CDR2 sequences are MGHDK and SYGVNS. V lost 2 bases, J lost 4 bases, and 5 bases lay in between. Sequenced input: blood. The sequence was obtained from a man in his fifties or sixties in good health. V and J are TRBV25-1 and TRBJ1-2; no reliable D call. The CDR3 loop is CASSENSYGYTF. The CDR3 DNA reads TGTGCCAGCAGTGAAAACAGCTATGGCTACACCTTC.